The rows below give T cell receptor beta chains drawn from one sample of a study of cytomegalovirus exposure and HLA in healthy donors. Clones were sequenced by immunoSEQ multiplex PCR, and TCRdb holds only the in-frame ones, with some missing. The sample shows tens of thousands of clones, and 9.5% to 15% sits with its ten largest clones. The sequenced sample was PBMCs. These receptors were collected from a man aged 18 to 29 in good health and CMV-seropositive. CDR3s include the opening cysteine and the closing phenylalanine or tryptophan. The D gene is left open where the match is weak. The size of a clone is reported for some rows only, either as once, few or many, or as a class for expanded clones.

>TRBD1|.|TRBV7-9|TRBJ2-7
TGTGCCAGCAGCTTAATGGGGACAGGATCTTACGAGCAGTACTTC
CASSLMGTGSYEQYF
>.|.|TRBV9|TRBJ2-6
TGTGCCAGCAGCCTCCCCGTGGGGCGCTCTACTGGGGCCAACGTCCTGACTTTC
CASSLPVGRSTGANVLTF
>.|.|TRBV6-5|TRBJ2-7
TGTGCCAGCAGTTTTAAACAGGGACCCCTCTACGAGCAGTACTTC
CASSFKQGPLYEQYF
>.|.|TRBV28|TRBJ2-7
TGTGCCAGCAGTCCCACAGGGTGGGGCAGAAGTATTAATGAGCAGTACTTC
CASSPTGWGRSINEQYF
>.|.|TRBV18|TRBJ2-7
TGTGCCAGCTCACCTCCGGGACTCACCTACGAGCAGTACTTC
CASSPPGLTYEQYF
>.|.|TRBV19|TRBJ1-1
TGTGCCAGTAGTATTGCGGTGGGGGGCACTGAAGCTTTCTTT
CASSIAVGGTEAFF
>.|.|TRBV2|TRBJ1-1
TGTGCCAGCAAAACAGGGCTGAACACTGAAGCTTTCTTT
CASKTGLNTEAFF
>TRBD2|.|TRBV10-1|TRBJ2-5
TGCGCCACTTCGACAGGCTTAGCGGGAGGGCCAGAGACCCAGTACTTC
CATSTGLAGGPETQYF
>TRBD2|.|TRBV27|TRBJ2-2
TGTGCCAGCACTCTCTCTGGGGCTAGCGGGAGCACCGGGGAGCTGTTTTTT
CASTLSGASGSTGELFF
>.|.|TRBV7-6|TRBJ1-1
TGTGCCAGCAGTACTAACAGGGCCTCAGGGGAGATCGTTGGGAGGAACACTGAAGCTTTCTTT
CASSTNRASGEIVGRNTEAFF
>.|.|TRBV2|TRBJ2-2
TGTGCCAGCCGAAGGGGAGGACCCGGGGAGCTGTTTTTT
CASRRGGPGELFF
>.|.|TRBV19|TRBJ1-2
TGTGCCAGTAGTCGTTGGGGCGAGTGGTTCACCTTC
CASSRWGEWFTF
>TRBD2|.|TRBV2|TRBJ2-3
TGTGCCAGCGGTGGTGGACTAGCGGGAGGTGATACGCAGTATTTT
CASGGGLAGGDTQYF
>.|.|TRBV7-9|TRBJ2-5
TGTGCCAGCAGCTTGATAGGGGGTGGATTTGAGACCCAGTACTTC
CASSLIGGGFETQYF
>TRBD2|.|TRBV11-2|TRBJ2-7
TGTGCCAGCAGCAGCGTGAAGCGGGAAACCTACGAGCAGTACTTC
CASSSVKRETYEQYF
>TRBD1|.|TRBV7-2|TRBJ1-1
TGTGCCAGCAGCTTAGCCAGGGGGCCCGAAGCTTTCTTT
CASSLARGPEAFF
>.|.|TRBV21-1|TRBJ1-5
TGTGCCAGCAGCAAACCCTCATTTGGACAGAAAGCTAAGCATTTT
CASSKPSFGQKAKHF
>TRBD2|.|TRBV6-5|TRBJ2-5
TGTGCCAGCAGTTACTCCGGGACTAGCGGGCAAGAGACCCAGTACTTC
CASSYSGTSGQETQYF
>.|.|TRBV5-1|TRBJ1-1
TGCGCCAGCAGCTCAGGGGAGAGGAACACTGAAGCTTTCTTT
CASSSGERNTEAFF
>.|.|TRBV4-1|TRBJ1-4
TGCGCCAGCAGCCAAGGTTGGCGGGAGTGGGAAAAACTGTTTTTT
CASSQGWREWEKLFF
>TRBD2|.|TRBV29-1|TRBJ2-1
TGCAGCGTCGTTCCACCTAGCGGGGTGTACAATGAGCAGTTCTTC
CSVVPPSGVYNEQFF
>TRBD2|.|TRBV29-1|TRBJ2-5
TGCAGCTCCACGGGACTAGCGGGATCCTCTCGGGAGACCCAGTACTTC
CSSTGLAGSSRETQYF
>TRBD1|.|TRBV19|TRBJ2-7
TGTGCCAGTAGTATTGGGACAGGGACCTACGAGCAGTACTTC
CASSIGTGTYEQYF
>TRBD1|.|TRBV29-1|TRBJ1-2
TGCAGCGTTGTCGGGACAGCCTTTAGCTATGGCTACACCTTC
CSVVGTAFSYGYTF
>TRBD1|.|TRBV6-6|TRBJ1-2
TGTGCCAGCAGCGGGACAGTCTATGGCTACACCTTC
CASSGTVYGYTF
>.|.|TRBV25-1|TRBJ2-7
TGTGCCAGCGGGGCCAACGAGCAGTACTTC
CASGANEQYF
>TRBD2|.|TRBV5-6|TRBJ2-7
TGTGCCAGCAGCTTTGAAGGACTTTGGCGGGAGCGCGAGCAGTACTTC
CASSFEGLWREREQYF
>.|medium-sized|TRBV5-4|TRBJ2-7
TGTGCCAGCAGCCGAGAGCAGGACACCTCGACCTACGAGCAGTACTTC
CASSREQDTSTYEQYF
>.|.|TRBV5-6|TRBJ2-6
TGTGCCAGCAGCTCCTATATCTCTGGGGCCAACGTCCTGACTTTC
CASSSYISGANVLTF
>.|.|TRBV30|TRBJ2-3
TGTGCCTGGAGTGTAGGGGGAGATACGCAGTATTTT
CAWSVGGDTQYF
>.|.|TRBV14|TRBJ2-2
TGTGCCAGCAGCCAAGACGGTCACCCGAGATCGGACACCGGGGAGCTGTTTTTT
CASSQDGHPRSDTGELFF
>.|.|TRBV9|TRBJ2-3
TGTGCCAGCAGCGTAGACGCGGGCCATACGCAGTATTTT
CASSVDAGHTQYF
>.|.|TRBV9|TRBJ2-2
TGTGCCAGCAGCGTAGAGGGGGCCGGGGAGCTGTTTTTT
CASSVEGAGELFF
>TRBD2|.|TRBV27|TRBJ2-3
TGTGCCAGCAGTCCCCTTAGCGGGAGAGGCGCAGATACGCAGTATTTT
CASSPLSGRGADTQYF
>.|.|TRBV11-3|TRBJ2-2
TGTGCCAGCAGCTCGGACAAGAACACCGGGGAGCTGTTTTTT
CASSSDKNTGELFF
>TRBD1|.|TRBV25-1|TRBJ2-7
TGTGCCAGCAGTGCATCAAGGGGGCACGAGCAGTACTTC
CASSASRGHEQYF
>TRBD1|.|TRBV29-1|TRBJ1-2
TGCAGCGTTGAGGGCCCCGGCTTCGGGGGCAGGGGGCGGTTCTATGGCTACACCTTC
CSVEGPGFGGRGRFYGYTF
>TRBD2|.|TRBV2|TRBJ2-5
TGTGCCAGCAGTGAAGGTCCGGCGGGAGGCACACAAGAGACCCAGTACTTC
CASSEGPAGGTQETQYF
>TRBD2|.|TRBV5-3|TRBJ2-7
TGTGCCAGAAGCATGCATCCTCCTTGCGGGAGGAGCTCCTACGAGCAGTACTTC
CARSMHPPCGRSSYEQYF
>.|.|TRBV27|TRBJ2-3
TGTGCCAGCAGTTTCGTCGCTCTCAGAAAAAGCACAGATACGCAGTATTTT
CASSFVALRKSTDTQYF
>.|.|TRBV11-2|TRBJ2-1
TGTGCCAGCAGCCTAGGCGGGATTCTCGTCAATGAGCAGTTCTTC
CASSLGGILVNEQFF
>.|.|TRBV14|TRBJ1-3
TGTGCCAGCAGCCCACTCGTGTCTGGAAACACCATATATTTT
CASSPLVSGNTIYF
>.|.|TRBV10-1|TRBJ1-2
TGCGCCAGCAGCGGACTCTCCCTGACACGAATGAGGACAGAGACTGGCTACACCTTC
CASSGLSLTRMRTETGYTF
>TRBD2|.|TRBV2|TRBJ2-5
TGTGCCAGCAGTGAAGAGGCTAGCGGTTACCAAGAGACCCAGTACTTC
CASSEEASGYQETQYF
>.|.|TRBV6-5|TRBJ2-7
TGTGCCAGCAGTTACTCGAGCTTCGGGGAGTTAGGGGAGCAGTACTTC
CASSYSSFGELGEQYF
>.|.|TRBV2|TRBJ2-5
TGTGCCAGCAGTGAAAGGTGGAGGGAGACCCAGTACTTC
CASSERWRETQYF